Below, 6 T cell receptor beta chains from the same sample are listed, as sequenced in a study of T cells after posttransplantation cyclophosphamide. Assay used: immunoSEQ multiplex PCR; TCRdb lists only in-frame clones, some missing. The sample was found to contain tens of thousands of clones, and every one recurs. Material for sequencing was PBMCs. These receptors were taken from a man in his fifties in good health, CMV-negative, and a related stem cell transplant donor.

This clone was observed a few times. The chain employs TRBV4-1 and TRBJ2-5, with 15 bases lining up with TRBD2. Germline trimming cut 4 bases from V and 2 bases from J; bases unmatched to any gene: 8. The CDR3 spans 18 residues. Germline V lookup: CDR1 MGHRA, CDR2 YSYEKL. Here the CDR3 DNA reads TGCGCCAGCAGCCCCGGGACTAGCGGGGGGACGATACAAGAGACCCAGTACTTC. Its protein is CASSPGTSGGTIQETQYF.

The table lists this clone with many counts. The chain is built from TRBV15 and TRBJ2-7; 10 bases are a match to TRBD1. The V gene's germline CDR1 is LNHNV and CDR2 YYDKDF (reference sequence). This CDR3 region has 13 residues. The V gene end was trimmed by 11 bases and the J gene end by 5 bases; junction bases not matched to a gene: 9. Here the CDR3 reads CAASRDRGNEQYF. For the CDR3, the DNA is TGTGCCGCATCCCGGGACAGGGGCAACGAGCAGTACTTC.

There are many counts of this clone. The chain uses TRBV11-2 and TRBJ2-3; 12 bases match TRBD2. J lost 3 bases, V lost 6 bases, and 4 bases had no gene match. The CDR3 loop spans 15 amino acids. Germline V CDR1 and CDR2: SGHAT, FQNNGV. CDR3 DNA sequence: TGTGCCAGCAGGGTAGGGACTAGCGGGACAGATACGCAGTATTTT. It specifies CASRVGTSGTDTQYF.

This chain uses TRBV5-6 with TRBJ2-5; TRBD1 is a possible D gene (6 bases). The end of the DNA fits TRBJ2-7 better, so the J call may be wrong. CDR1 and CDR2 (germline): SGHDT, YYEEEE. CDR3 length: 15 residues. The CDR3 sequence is CASSPQPDRSNEQYF. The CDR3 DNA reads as TGTGCCAGCAGCCCTCAACCCGACAGGAGCAACGAGCAGTACTTC.

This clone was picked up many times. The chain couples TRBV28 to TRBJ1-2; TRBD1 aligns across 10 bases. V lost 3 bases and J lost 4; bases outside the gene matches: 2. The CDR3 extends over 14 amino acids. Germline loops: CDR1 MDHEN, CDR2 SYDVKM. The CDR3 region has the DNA TGTGCCAGCAGTTTGACAGGGGGCTTCTATGGCTACACCTTC. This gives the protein CASSLTGGFYGYTF.

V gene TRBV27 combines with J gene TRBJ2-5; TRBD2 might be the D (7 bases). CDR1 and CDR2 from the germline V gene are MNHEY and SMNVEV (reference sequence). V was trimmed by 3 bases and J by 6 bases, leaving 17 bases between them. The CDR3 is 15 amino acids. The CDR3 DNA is TGTGCCAGCAGTTTGTCGCGGGGGCAGGATAAGACCCAGTACTTC. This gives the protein CASSLSRGQDKTQYF.